This T cell receptor (beta chain) was sequenced for a study of blood T cells in healthy people across ages. Each of the donors had approximately 10 milliliters of peripheral blood drawn into EDTA-treated Vacutainer tubes. Losses at the gene ends were 4 bases for V and 1 base for J; bases not matched to a gene: 5. Germline CDR1 is SGHRS and CDR2 is YFSETQ. This CDR3 spans 15 amino acids. Alongside a J-beta primer mix, a sample-barcoded 5' primer served in a second PCR lasting roughly 6 to 11 cycles. Each of the cDNA molecules was tagged by a template-switch adaptor with 12 random nucleotides. In TCRdb, the 5' RACE reads were re-called with MiXCR into one record per CDR3 protein. The repertoire holds 600,000 to 850,000 distinct CDR3 sequences, with roughly 47% as singletons. This clonotype has a count of ten or more.

The V call is TRBV5-1, the J call TRBJ2-3; 8 nucleotides align to TRBD1. The TCR was taken from a woman aged 55-69 years in good health. Sequenced input: blood. CDR3: CASSLDRVGTDTQYF. The CDR3, as DNA: TGCGCCAGCAGCCTGGACAGGGTTGGCACAGATACGCAGTATTTT.